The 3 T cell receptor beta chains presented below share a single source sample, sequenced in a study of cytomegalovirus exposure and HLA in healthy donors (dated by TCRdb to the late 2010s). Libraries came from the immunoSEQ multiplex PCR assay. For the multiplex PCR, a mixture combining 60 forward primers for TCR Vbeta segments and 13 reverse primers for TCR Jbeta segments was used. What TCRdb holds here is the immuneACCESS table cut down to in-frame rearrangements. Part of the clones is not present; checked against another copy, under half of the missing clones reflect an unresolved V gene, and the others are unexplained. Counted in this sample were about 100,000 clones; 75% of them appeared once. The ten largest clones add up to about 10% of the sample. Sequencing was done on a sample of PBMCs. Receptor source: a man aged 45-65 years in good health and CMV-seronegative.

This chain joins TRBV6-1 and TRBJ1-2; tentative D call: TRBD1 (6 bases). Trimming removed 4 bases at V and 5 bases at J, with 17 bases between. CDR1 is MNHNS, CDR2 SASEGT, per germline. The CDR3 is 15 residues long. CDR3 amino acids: CASSAQGFLGYGYTF. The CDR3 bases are TGTGCCAGCAGTGCCCAGGGGTTTTTGGGTTATGGCTACACCTTC.

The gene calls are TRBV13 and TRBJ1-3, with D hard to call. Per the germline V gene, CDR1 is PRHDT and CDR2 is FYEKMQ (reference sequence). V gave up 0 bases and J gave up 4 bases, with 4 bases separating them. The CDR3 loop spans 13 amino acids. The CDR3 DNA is TGTGCCAGCAGCTTAGGGAGAGGAAACACCATATATTTT. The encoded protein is CASSLGRGNTIYF.

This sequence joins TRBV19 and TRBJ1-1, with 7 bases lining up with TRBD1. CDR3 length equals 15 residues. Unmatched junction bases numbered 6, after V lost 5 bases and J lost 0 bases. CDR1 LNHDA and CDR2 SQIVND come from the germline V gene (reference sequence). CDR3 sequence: CASSLDRAVNTEAFF. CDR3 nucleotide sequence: TGTGCCAGTAGTCTTGACAGGGCGGTGAACACTGAAGCTTTCTTT.